The rows below give T cell receptor beta chains drawn from one sample of a study of regulatory T cells in long-lasting Graves disease. TCRdb reanalysed the multiplex PCR reads using MiXCR and keeps one entry per CDR3 protein. The data hold approximately 350,000 distinct CDR3 sequences, with about an eighth observed a single time. The sample also formed part of further work on T cells in Graves' hyperthyroidism and ophthalmopathy.

Sequenced here: peripheral blood mononuclear cells (PBMCs), sampled at new diagnosis, from a patient treated with antithyroid drugs. The receptor set was obtained from a woman aged 18-29 years with Graves disease. The CDR3 runs from the conserved cysteine through the conserved F or W.

j_call v_call cdr3_aa
TRBJ1-1 TRBV12-3/TRBV12-4 CASSPRGNMNTEAFF
TRBJ2-2 TRBV7-6 CASSLREYTGELFF
TRBJ2-2 TRBV24-1 CATSDPGLDTGELFF
TRBJ2-1 TRBV6-2/TRBV6-3 CASSYSLTSGSGTAYNEQFF
TRBJ2-1 TRBV6-2/TRBV6-3 CASSYRRGLAGDNEQFF
TRBJ2-6 TRBV18 CASSPPQGGAQGANVLTF
TRBJ2-5 TRBV7-2 CASSLGLNPWETQYF
TRBJ1-5 TRBV7-9 CASSLGTRGLQPQHF
TRBJ1-1 TRBV18 CASSPQGGLATEAFF
TRBJ1-2 TRBV6-1 CASGQGSNYGYTF
TRBJ1-5 TRBV4-2 CASSQDQDQPQHF
TRBJ1-4 TRBV27 CASSPKGSPNEKLFF
TRBJ2-3 TRBV6-5 CASSYEPGGRAPADTQYF
TRBJ1-1 TRBV19 CASRTLQGRGAEAFF
TRBJ1-3 TRBV20-1 CSARSTLGSVSGNTIYF
TRBJ2-1 TRBV7-3 CASSPTGPSSYNEQFF
TRBJ2-2 TRBV2 CASRQGAGELFF